Shown below are 4 T cell receptor beta chains from a single sample sequenced in a study of OX40 agonist ivuxolimab in advanced cancers. Assay used: immunoSEQ multiplex PCR; TCRdb lists only in-frame clones, some missing. Of tens of thousands of clones detected, about 86% appear once; the ten largest clones hold 0.85% to 1%. The source material was CD4+ or CD8+ T cells sorted from blood, sampled in a trial of the OX40 agonist ivuxolimab. Receptors were obtained from an adult with an advanced solid tumor such as melanoma, head and neck, liver or kidney cancer.

The chain combines TRBV6-5 with TRBJ2-7, with a weak D call TRBD1 (6 bases). CDR1 MNHEY and CDR2 SVGAGI come from the germline V gene. There are 14 residues in the CDR3. Trimming shortened V by 2 bases and J by 0 bases, and 8 bases separated the two germline ends. CDR3 DNA: TGTGCCAGCAGTTACACGGACAGCTCCTACGAGCAGTACTTC. Protein: CASSYTDSSYEQYF.

This clone was recorded once. The chain joins TRBV5-4 to TRBJ1-2; tentative D call: TRBD1 (5 bases). Germline V gene lookup returns CDR1 SGHNT and CDR2 YYREEE (reference sequence). This CDR3 region has 15 residues. Trimming took 1 base from V and 3 from J, leaving 13 bases between them. CDR3 nucleotide sequence: TGTGCCAGCAGCTTGACGGCGACAGTCCACTATGGCTACACCTTC. Its protein is CASSLTATVHYGYTF.

This rearrangement joins TRBV18 to TRBJ2-7; D uncertain. Germline loops: CDR1 KGHSH, CDR2 LQKENI. The CDR3 totals 11 residues. The V and J ends lost 2 bases and 7 bases respectively, with 6 bases between them. CDR3 in DNA: TGTGCCAGCTCACCAGGCCTTGAGCAGTACTTC. This sequence encodes CASSPGLEQYF.

This rearrangement joins TRBV7-6 to TRBJ1-5; 8 nucleotides agree with TRBD1. The CDR3 has 15 residues. CDR1 is SGHVS, CDR2 FNYEAQ, per germline. The junction had 9 bases not matched to a gene; V was cut back by 5 bases and J by 6 bases. CDR3 in amino acids: CASSIGQGATQPQHF. The CDR3 coding sequence is TGTGCCAGCAGCATAGGGCAGGGGGCGACTCAGCCCCAGCATTTT.